The 5 T cell receptor beta chains given below trace back to one sample, sequenced in a study of immune evolution from preneoplasia to lung adenocarcinoma. Generated by immunoSEQ multiplex PCR, the TCRdb table keeps only in-frame clones and is missing some. The repertoire has approximately 2,700 clones, roughly 80% of them found once; the top ten carry approximately 5.7%. The material sequenced was FFPE invasive lung adenocarcinoma tissue. The receptors come from a person between 60 and 79 years old with invasive lung adenocarcinoma.

The chain has TRBV29-1 and TRBJ1-3; D might be TRBD1 (5 bases). The CDR3 length is 17 residues. Germline-derived CDR1 and CDR2 are SQVTM and ANQGSEA. The V end was cut by 5 bases, the J end by 7 bases, with 27 bases between. CDR3 bases: TGCAGCGTTAACACGGGACCTCGGACCTTGACCGGGAACACCATATATTTT. This codes for CSVNTGPRTLTGNTIYF.

The chain joins TRBV4-1 to TRBJ2-7; no reliable D call. The CDR3 sequence is 16 residues long. The V end lost 3 bases, the J end lost 1 base, and 16 bases lay between the germline ends. Germline V gene lookup returns CDR1 MGHRA and CDR2 YSYEKL. This CDR3 is CASSHREDRASYEQYF. DNA of the CDR3: TGCGCCAGCAGCCACCGAGAGGACCGGGCATCCTACGAGCAGTACTTC.

About this clone: Germline and junction disagree at one end, which may indicate a read error. This rearrangement joins TRBV5-1 to TRBJ2-3; 12 positions match TRBD1. Germline CDR1 is SGHRS and CDR2 is YFSETQ. The CDR3 spans 16 residues. CDR3 nucleotides: TGCTCCAGCAGCTTGAGGGGACAGGGGGCAGGAGATACGCAGTATTTT. Translated, it gives CSSSLRGQGAGDTQYF.

There are a few counts of this clone. V is TRBV18 and J is TRBJ2-7; D is perhaps TRBD1 or TRBD2 (5 bases each). V lost 3 bases to trimming and J lost 2 bases, with 11 bases between them. This CDR3 spans 14 amino acids. CDR1 is KGHSH, CDR2 LQKENI, per germline. CDR3 nucleotides: TGTGCCAGCTCACCTCGGGACCGAACCTACGAGCAGTACTTC. Protein: CASSPRDRTYEQYF. The full variable domain, completed using reference TRBV18 and TRBJ2-7, is NAGVMQNPRHLVRRRGQEARLRCSPMKGHSHVYWYRQLPEEGLKFMVYLQKENIIDESGMPKERFSAEFPKEGPSILRIQQVVRGDSAAYFCASSPRDRTYEQYFGPGTRLTVT.

For the CDR3, the DNA is TGCGCCAGCAGCCCCGATGGAGAAAAACTGTTTTTT. This encodes CASSPDGEKLFF. V gene TRBV5-1 combines with J gene TRBJ1-4; D is unclear. The CDR3 totals 12 residues. The ends were cut back, 4 bases at V and 8 bases at J, with 9 bases in the middle. The V gene's germline CDR1 is SGHRS and CDR2 YFSETQ. The whole variable domain, filled in from reference TRBV5-1 and TRBJ1-4, reads KAGVTQTPRYLIKTRGQQVTLSCSPISGHRSVSWYQQTPGQGLQFLFEYFSETQRNKGNFPGRFSGRQFSNSRSEMNVSTLELGDSALYLCASSPDGEKLFFGSGTQLSVL.